This section outlines one TCR beta chain sequence together with its context. Its antigen is unknown. Base qualities are not provided; no much larger clone lies one nucleotide away. The donors were roughly 40 Caucasian individuals from Russia, aged about 6 to 95 years, who were systemically healthy. Each donor gave about 11 milliliters of peripheral blood, drawn into EDTA-treated Vacutainer tubes. Ficoll-Paque density-gradient centrifugation was used to isolate PBMCs, with at least 7 million per sample. Trizol reagent was used to extract total RNA from PBMCs, with at least 5.5 micrograms per sample. Naive CD45RAhigh/CD27high T cell percentages were measured by flow cytometry on a PBMC aliquot from every donor. This specimen comes from a study of blood T cells in healthy people across ages (dated by TCRdb to about 2015). About the full investigation: In model experiments, roughly one uniquely barcoded TCR beta cDNA molecule per two T cells was captured by template switching. The study measured age-related changes in TCR beta repertoire diversity using deep sequencing normalized with unique cDNA molecular identifiers. Four age groups were formed from the donors: young (average roughly 15 years), middle-aged (around 37), aged (around 62) and long-lived (about 80). To avoid experimental bias, donors of different ages were distributed randomly across sequencing lanes. The study analyzed two additional independent replicas of 1 million unique cDNA reads from the same blood draw for two donors, one aged 18 to 29 and one aged 80 or older.

Libraries came from 5' RACE. Sequencer: Illumina HiSeq 2500. The second PCR ran for roughly 7 to 12 cycles and used a J-beta primer mix along with a sample-barcoded 5' primer. A template-switch 5' adaptor carrying 12 random nucleotides introduced a unique molecular identifier onto each TCR beta cDNA molecule. Each sample yielded at least 3 million CDR3-containing paired-end reads. First-strand cDNA was synthesized from all RNA with the Mint cDNA synthesis kit, primed by a TRBC-specific oligonucleotide. Following uracil-DNA glycosylase treatment, a first 18-cycle PCR with universal primers M1SS and BC2_uni_R was performed on all cDNA. The study's processing was this. For normalization, 1 million high-quality reads, each with a distinct molecular identifier, were randomly selected from each sample. Reads with shared molecular identifiers were discarded instead of being binned into consensus sequences. MiTCR, set to a Q25 quality threshold and the strictest error-elimination algorithm, was used for CDR3 identification, clonotype clustering and error correction. A nonparametric unseen species model using Euler transformation provided a lower-bound estimate of total TCR beta diversity. TCRdb applied fastp at Q25 and MiXCR to the public reads, then kept only in-frame beta chains. Each CDR3 protein appears once, grouped with its most common genes and DNA. These V and J calls derive from TCRdb rather than the authors' analysis. The sample contains over 1,300,000 distinct CDR3 sequences, around 59% of them found a single time. The ten top clones hold over 5% of the sample.

The germline V gene specifies SGHRS as CDR1 and YFSETQ as CDR2. V loses 3 bases at its end and J loses 2 bases; junction bases beyond the gene matches: 8. Inclusive of the bounding cysteine and phenylalanine, the CDR3 is 16 residues long. The DNA shown is the 48-base CDR3, in frame from base 1. What the authors observed across the whole study: Observed TCR beta diversity per million T cells fell roughly linearly with age, and a significant reduction was already apparent by age about 36. Observed TCR beta diversity correlated strongly with the percentage of naive T cells measured by flow cytometry. Conclusive comparison of naive and antigen-experienced compartments was prevented by the profiling of bulk unsorted PBMCs. Because the CMV infection status of the donors was unknown, age-related changes in expanded clonotypes may potentially have been confounded. The long-lived group showed more naive CD4+ T cells, fewer expanded clones and increased TCR diversity than the aged group, suggesting age selection. Total diversity estimates from one million sequenced T cells were considered lower bounds and underestimates.

The source material was blood. The receptor's source is a man younger than 35 in good health. The sequence links TRBV5-1 to TRBJ2-3, with 8 bases matching TRBD2. The sequenced DNA is TGCGCCAGCAGCTCCGCGGGGGGTCTCCTCACAGATACGCAGTATTTT. It specifies CASSSAGGLLTDTQYF.